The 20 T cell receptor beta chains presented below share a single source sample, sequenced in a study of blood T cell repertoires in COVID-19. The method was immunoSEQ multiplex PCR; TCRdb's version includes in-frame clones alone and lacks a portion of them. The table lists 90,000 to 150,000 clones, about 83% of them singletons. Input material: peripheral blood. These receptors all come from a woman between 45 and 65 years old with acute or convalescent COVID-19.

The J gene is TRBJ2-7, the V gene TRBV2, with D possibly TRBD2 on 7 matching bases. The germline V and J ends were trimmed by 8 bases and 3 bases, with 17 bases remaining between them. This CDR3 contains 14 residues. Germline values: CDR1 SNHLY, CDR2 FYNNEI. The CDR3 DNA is TGTGCCAGCGTGAGGGGGGGTTCTCTCTACGAGCAGTACTTC. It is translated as CASVRGGSLYEQYF.

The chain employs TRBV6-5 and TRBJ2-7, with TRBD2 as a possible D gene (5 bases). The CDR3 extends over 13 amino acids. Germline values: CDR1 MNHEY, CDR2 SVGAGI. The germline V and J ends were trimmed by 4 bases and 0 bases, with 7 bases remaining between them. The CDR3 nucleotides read TGTGCCAGCAGTTCCGGGATCTCCTACGAGCAGTACTTC. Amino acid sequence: CASSSGISYEQYF.

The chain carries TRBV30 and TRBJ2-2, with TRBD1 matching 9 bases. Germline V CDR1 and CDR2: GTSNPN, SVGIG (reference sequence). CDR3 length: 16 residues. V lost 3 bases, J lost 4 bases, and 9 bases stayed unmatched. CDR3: CAWRWAGTGITGELFF. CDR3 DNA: TGTGCCTGGAGATGGGCCGGGACAGGGATCACCGGGGAGCTGTTTTTT.

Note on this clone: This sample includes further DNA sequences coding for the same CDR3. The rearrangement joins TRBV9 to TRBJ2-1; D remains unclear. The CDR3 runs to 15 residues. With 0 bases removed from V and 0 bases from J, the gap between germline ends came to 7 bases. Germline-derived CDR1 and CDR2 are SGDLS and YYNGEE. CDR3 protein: CASSVATGSYNEQFF. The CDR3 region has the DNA TGTGCCAGCAGCGTAGCTACGGGCTCCTACAATGAGCAGTTCTTC.

CDR3 amino acids: CASSPAGEILNEQFF. In nucleotides, the CDR3 is TGCGCCAGCAGCCCAGCGGGAGAAATCTTGAATGAGCAGTTCTTC. The chain has TRBV10-1 and TRBJ2-1; the match to TRBD2 covers 8 bases. The V segment lost 6 bases and the J segment 7 bases; nucleotides outside the gene matches: 11. Germline loops: CDR1 WNHNN, CDR2 SYGVQD (reference sequence). This CDR3 spans 15 amino acids.

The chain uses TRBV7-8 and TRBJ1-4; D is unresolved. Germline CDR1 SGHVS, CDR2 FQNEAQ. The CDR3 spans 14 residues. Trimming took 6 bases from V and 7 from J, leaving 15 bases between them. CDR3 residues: CASSWGGSGEKLFF. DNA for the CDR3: TGTGCCAGCAGTTGGGGAGGGTCTGGTGAAAAACTGTTTTTT.

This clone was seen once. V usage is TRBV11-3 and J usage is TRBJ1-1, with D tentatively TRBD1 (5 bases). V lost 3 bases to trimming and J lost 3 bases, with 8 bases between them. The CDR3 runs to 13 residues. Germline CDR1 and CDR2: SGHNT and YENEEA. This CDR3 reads CASSFEGDTEAFF. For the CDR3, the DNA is TGTGCCAGCAGCTTCGAAGGGGACACTGAAGCTTTCTTT.

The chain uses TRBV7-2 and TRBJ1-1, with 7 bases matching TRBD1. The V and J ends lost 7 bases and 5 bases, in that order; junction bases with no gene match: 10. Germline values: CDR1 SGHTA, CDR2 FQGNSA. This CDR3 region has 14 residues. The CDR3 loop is CASTLKGARTEAFF. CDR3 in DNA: TGTGCCAGCACCCTAAAGGGGGCGCGGACTGAAGCTTTCTTT.

CDR3 in DNA: TGTGCCAGCAGCCAAGCGCAAATTGGCCAAAAACTGTTTTTT. Translated, it gives CASSQAQIGQKLFF. The rearrangement uses TRBV3-1 (or the pseudogene TRBV3-2) and TRBJ1-4, with D uncertain. With 1 base removed from V and 9 bases from J, the gap between germline ends came to 12 bases. Germline V gene lookup returns CDR1 LGHDT and CDR2 YNNKEL (reference sequence). The length of the CDR3 is 14 residues.

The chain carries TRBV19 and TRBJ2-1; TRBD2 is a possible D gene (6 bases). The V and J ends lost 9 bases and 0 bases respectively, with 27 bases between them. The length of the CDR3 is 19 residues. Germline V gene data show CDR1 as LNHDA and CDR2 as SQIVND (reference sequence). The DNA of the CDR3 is TGTGCCAGCCGCCGATTTAGTAGCGGAGGATGGAGCTCCTACAATGAGCAGTTCTTC. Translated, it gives CASRRFSSGGWSSYNEQFF. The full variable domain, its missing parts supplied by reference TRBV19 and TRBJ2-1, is DGGITQSPKYLFRKEGQNVTLSCEQNLNHDAMYWYRQDPGQGLRLIYYSQIVNDFQKGDIAEGYSVSREKKESFPLTVTSAQKNPTAFYLCASRRFSSGGWSSYNEQFFGPGTRLTVL.

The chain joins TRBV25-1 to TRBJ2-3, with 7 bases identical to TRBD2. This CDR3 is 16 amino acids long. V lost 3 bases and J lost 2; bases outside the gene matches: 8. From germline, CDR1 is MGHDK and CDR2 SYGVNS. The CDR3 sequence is CASSEARRGNTDTQYF. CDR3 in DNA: TGTGCCAGCAGTGAGGCTCGGCGGGGGAACACAGATACGCAGTATTTT.

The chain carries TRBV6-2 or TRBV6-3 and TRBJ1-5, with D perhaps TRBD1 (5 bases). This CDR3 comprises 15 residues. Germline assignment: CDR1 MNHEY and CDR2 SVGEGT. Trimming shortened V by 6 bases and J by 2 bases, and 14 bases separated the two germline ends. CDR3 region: CASSRTGGGNQPQHF. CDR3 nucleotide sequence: TGTGCCAGCAGCCGCACCGGGGGAGGCAATCAGCCCCAGCATTTT.

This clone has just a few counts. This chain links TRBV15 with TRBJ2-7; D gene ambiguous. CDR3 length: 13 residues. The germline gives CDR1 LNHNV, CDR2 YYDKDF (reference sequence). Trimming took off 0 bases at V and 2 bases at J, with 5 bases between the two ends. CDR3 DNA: TGTGCCACCAGCAGAGATCCGGCCTACGAGCAGTACTTC. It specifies CATSRDPAYEQYF.

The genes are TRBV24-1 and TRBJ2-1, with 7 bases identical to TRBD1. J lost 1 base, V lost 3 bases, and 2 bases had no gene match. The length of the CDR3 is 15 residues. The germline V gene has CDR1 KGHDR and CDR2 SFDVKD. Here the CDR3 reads CATSDPGGSYNEQFF. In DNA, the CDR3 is TGTGCCACCAGTGATCCAGGGGGATCCTACAATGAGCAGTTCTTC.

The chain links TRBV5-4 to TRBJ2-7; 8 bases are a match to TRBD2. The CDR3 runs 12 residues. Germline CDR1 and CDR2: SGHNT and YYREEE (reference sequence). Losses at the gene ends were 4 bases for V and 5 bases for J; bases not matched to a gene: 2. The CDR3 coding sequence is TGTGCCAGCAGCCCCGGGGGGGACGAGCAGTACTTC. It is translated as CASSPGGDEQYF.

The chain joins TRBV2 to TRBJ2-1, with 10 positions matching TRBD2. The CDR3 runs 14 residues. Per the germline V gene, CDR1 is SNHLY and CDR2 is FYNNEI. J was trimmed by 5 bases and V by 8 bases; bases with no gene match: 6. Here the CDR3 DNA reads TGTGCCAGCCTAACTAGCGGGGCGAACAATGAGCAGTTCTTC. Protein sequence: CASLTSGANNEQFF.

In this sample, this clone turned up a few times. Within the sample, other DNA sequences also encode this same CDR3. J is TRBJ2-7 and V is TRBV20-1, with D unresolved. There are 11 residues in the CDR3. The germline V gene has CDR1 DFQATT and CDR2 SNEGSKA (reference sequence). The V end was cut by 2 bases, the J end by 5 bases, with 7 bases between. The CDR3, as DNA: TGCAGTGCTAGATCCGGTCACGAGCAGTACTTC. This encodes CSARSGHEQYF.

The chain's CDR3 is CASSRIGVEADTQYF. In nucleotides, the CDR3 is TGCGCCAGCAGCCGAATAGGGGTAGAGGCAGATACGCAGTATTTT. This chain uses TRBV4-3 with TRBJ2-3; TRBD1 is a possible D gene (5 bases). Germline-derived CDR1 and CDR2 are LGHNA and YSLEER. V lost 4 bases, J lost 4 bases, and 15 bases lay in between. The CDR3 consists of 15 residues.

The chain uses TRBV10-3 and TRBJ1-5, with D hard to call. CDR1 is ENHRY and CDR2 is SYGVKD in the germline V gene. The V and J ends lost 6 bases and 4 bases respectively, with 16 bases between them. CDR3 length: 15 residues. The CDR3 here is CAISESTDGNQPQHF. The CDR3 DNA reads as TGTGCCATCAGCGAGAGCACCGATGGTAATCAGCCCCAGCATTTT.

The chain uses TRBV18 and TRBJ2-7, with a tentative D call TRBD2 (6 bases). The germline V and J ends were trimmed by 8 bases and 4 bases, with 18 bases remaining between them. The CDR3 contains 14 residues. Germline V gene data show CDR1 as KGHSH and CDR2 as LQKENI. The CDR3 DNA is TGTGCCAGCCAAGAAGCGGGTGGACCTTACGAGCAGTACTTC. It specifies CASQEAGGPYEQYF. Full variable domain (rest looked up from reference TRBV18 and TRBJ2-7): NAGVMQNPRHLVRRRGQEARLRCSPMKGHSHVYWYRQLPEEGLKFMVYLQKENIIDESGMPKERFSAEFPKEGPSILRIQQVVRGDSAAYFCASQEAGGPYEQYFGPGTRLTVT.